This record looks at one T cell receptor (beta chain) sequence and its context. Its specific antigen is unknown. Per-base quality was not reported, and no clone a single base away is much larger than it. Two rounds of multiplex PCR were used to amplify the TCR beta CDR3 region from genomic DNA. In the first PCR round, primers specific to each TRBV and TRBJ gene were used, and the primer sequences were filed in Chinese patent CN105087789A. The second PCR round used universal primers. The Roche High Pure PCR Template Preparation Kit was used to extract genomic DNA from frozen PBMCs. The libraries underwent paired-end sequencing with 151 bp reads on an Illumina HiSeq 3000. The authors' analysis ran thus. Raw reads lacking the multiplex PCR primer sequences were removed with CutAdapt. Using PEAR, the high-quality paired reads were merged into contigs. By aligning each contig to reference sequences, MiXCR assigned the TRB V, D and J gene segments to that contig. To remove sequencing errors, CDR3 sequences were clustered according to base quality and sequence similarity. Diversity was measured as Shannon entropy normalized by the natural log of productive TCR sequence number. One minus Shannon entropy divided by the natural log of the number of unique clonotypes was used as the definition of clonality. Progression-free survival cut-offs for repertoire metrics were chosen using the Youden index of ROC curves, with analyses run in R 3.5.3. TCRdb's own reprocessing of the public reads used fastp at Q25 and MiXCR and kept productive beta chains. Rows with a matching CDR3 protein are joined into one entry that keeps the most common DNA and genes. The V and J calls were not made by the authors but by TCRdb's processing. The sample table records fewer than 20,000 distinct CDR3 sequences; roughly 40% of these occur just once. The biggest ten clones account for approximately 40% of the sample.

This specimen comes from a study of prognosis after radiotherapy for stage I lung cancer (dated by TCRdb to the early 2020s). Some background on the complete study: Between early 2018 and early 2019, around 19 patients with stage I NSCLC were enrolled in Nanjing, China. In 15 or so patients the disease was a newly diagnosed primary stage I lung tumor, whereas a few had oligometastatic NSCLC following surgical resection of the primary tumor. All patients were considered medically inoperable, owing to comorbidities in around twelve and refusal of surgery in 6 or 7. The cohort was made up of about a dozen men and several women, with a median age of roughly 74 years and an age range of about 53 to 90 years. Tumor histology was squamous cell carcinoma in more than 5 patients and adenocarcinoma in about a dozen. SBRT was given in 3 to 5 fractions with a biologically effective dose of at least 100 Gy, using image-guided IMRT or VMAT. In every patient, SBRT was given without any concurrent therapy. About 20% of the 19 patients developed distant metastases after SBRT, at a median of about 7 months; the other 15 showed no significant progression. This study profiled peripheral blood TCR beta repertoires from stage I NSCLC patients before and after stereotactic body radiotherapy and linked the repertoires to distant failure. The study took one blood sample before SBRT and one after SBRT from each of roughly 20 patients and sequenced all 40 or so samples. Study-wide conclusions, independent of this receptor: Tumor specificity of expanded TCR clones was not determined. None of the reported P values were adjusted for multiple comparisons. After SBRT, the count of unique TCR clones dropped from a median of about 10,000 beforehand to roughly 6,800 afterward (Wilcoxon paired P=0.011). TRBV and TRBJ usage frequencies reportedly differed by metastasis status, in two V genes at baseline and in under 10 V and two J genes after SBRT. The small cohort and short follow-up limited the study, so independent validation of the findings is needed. Post-SBRT Shannon entropy and its change from baseline were lower in patients who developed distant metastases; baseline Shannon entropy was not associated with metastases.

All patients had node-negative disease on CT and PET/CT, and none had a history of other malignancies or prior chemotherapy or radiotherapy. At each of the two time points, six milliliters of peripheral venous blood were collected into EDTA tubes. PBMCs were isolated by Ficoll-Paque Plus density-gradient centrifugation. Right after collection, samples were kept at -80 degrees C until analysis. The germline V gene sets CDR1 to SGHVS and CDR2 to FQNEAQ. V is cut by 5 bases and J by 5 bases, and the space between the germline ends is 16 bases. From the cysteine up to the phenylalanine, the CDR3 has a length of 14 residues. The retained sequence is limited to the CDR3, 42 bases, with the frame set at the first base.

The chain employs TRBV7-8 and TRBJ2-7; too little of a D gene remains to name it. The sequencing used PBMCs, collected before or after stereotactic body radiation therapy (not recorded which). The TCR sequence derives from a donor over 45 with non-small cell lung cancer. The nucleotide sequence reads TGTGCCAGCAGCCCTAGGTGTGGCGAAGACGAGCAGTACTTC. Its protein reads: CASSPRCGEDEQYF.